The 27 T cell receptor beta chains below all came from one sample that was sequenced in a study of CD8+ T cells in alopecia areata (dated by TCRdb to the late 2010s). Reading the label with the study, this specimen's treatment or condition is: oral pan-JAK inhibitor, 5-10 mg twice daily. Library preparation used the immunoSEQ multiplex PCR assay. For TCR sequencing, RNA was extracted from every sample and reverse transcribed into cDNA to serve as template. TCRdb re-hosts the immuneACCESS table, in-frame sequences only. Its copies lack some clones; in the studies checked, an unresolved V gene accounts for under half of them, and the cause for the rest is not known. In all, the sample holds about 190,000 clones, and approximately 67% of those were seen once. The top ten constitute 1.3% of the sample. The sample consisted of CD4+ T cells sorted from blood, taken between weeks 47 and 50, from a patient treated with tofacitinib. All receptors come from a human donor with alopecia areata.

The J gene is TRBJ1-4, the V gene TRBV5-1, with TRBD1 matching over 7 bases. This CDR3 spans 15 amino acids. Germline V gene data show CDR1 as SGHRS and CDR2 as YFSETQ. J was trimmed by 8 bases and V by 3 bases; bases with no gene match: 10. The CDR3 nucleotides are TGCGCCAGCAGCTCGGGACAGCGGGACATAGAAAAACTGTTTTTT. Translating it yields CASSSGQRDIEKLFF.

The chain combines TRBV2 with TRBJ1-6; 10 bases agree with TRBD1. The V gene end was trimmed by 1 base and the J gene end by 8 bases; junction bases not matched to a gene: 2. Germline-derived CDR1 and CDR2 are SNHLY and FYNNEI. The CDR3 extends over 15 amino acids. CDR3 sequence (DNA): TGTGCCAGCAGTGAAGGGGACAGGGGCTATTCACCCCTCCACTTT. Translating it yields CASSEGDRGYSPLHF.

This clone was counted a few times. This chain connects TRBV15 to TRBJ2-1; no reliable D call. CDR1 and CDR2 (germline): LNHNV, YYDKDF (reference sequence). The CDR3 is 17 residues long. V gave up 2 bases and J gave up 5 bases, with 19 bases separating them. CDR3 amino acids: CATSRRKTAASNNEQFF. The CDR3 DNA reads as TGTGCCACCAGCAGACGTAAAACAGCAGCTTCCAACAATGAGCAGTTCTTC.

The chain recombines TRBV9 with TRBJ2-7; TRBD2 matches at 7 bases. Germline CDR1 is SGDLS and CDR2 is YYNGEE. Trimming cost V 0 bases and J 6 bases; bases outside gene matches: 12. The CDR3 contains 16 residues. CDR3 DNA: TGTGCCAGCAGCGTAGTTGCAGCGGGGCCTCAAGGCGAGCAGTACTTC. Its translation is CASSVVAAGPQGEQYF.

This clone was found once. In nucleotides, the CDR3 is TGTGCCTGCCCTACTCTTCGATCGAACACCGGGGAGCTGTTTTTT. Translated, it gives CACPTLRSNTGELFF. This chain joins TRBV30 and TRBJ2-2, with D unclear. Germline CDR1 and CDR2: GTSNPN and SVGIG (reference sequence). Trimming took 6 bases from V and 0 from J, leaving 14 bases between them. This CDR3 spans 15 amino acids.

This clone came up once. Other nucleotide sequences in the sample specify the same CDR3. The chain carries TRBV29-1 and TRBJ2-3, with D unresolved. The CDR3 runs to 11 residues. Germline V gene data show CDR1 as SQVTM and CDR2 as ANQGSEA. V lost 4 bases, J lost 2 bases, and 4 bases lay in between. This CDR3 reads CSVGHTDTQYF. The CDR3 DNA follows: TGCAGCGTTGGGCACACAGATACGCAGTATTTT.

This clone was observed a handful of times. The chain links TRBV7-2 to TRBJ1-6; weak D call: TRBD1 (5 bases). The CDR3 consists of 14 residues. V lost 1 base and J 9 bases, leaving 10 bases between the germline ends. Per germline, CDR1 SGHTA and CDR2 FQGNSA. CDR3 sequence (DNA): TGTGCCAGCAGCTTAGGGGGGGACGCTTCACCCCTCCACTTT. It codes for CASSLGGDASPLHF.

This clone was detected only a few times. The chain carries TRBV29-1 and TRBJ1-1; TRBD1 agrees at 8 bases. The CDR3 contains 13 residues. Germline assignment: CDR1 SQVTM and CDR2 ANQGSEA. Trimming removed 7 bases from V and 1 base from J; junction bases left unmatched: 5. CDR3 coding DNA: TGCAGCGCGAGGACAGGGTCGAACACTGAAGCTTTCTTT. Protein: CSARTGSNTEAFF.

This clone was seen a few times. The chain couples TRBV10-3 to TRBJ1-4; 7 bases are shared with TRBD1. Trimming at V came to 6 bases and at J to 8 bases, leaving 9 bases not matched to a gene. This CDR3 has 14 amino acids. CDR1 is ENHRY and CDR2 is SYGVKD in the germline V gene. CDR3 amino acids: CAIRSDREEEKLFF. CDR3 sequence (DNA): TGTGCCATCAGAAGCGACAGGGAGGAAGAAAAACTGTTTTTT.

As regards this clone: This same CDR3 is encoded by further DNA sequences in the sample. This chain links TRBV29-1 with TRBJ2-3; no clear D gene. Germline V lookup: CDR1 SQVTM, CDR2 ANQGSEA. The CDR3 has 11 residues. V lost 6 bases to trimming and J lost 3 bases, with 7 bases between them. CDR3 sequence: CSVSDTDTQYF. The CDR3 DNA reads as TGCAGCGTCTCGGATACAGATACGCAGTATTTT.

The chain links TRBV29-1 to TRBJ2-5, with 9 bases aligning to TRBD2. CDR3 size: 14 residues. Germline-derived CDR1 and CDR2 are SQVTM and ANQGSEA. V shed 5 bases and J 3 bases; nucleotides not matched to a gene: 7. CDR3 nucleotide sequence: TGCAGCGTTTTTACGGCGGGGGGGAAAGAGACCCAGTACTTC. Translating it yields CSVFTAGGKETQYF.

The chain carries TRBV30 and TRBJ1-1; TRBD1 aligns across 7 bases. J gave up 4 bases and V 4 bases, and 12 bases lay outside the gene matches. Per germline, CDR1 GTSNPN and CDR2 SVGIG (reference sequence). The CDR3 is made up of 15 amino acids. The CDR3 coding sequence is TGTGCCTGGACGACTCCACCACAGGGGCTCACTGAAGCTTTCTTT. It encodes CAWTTPPQGLTEAFF.

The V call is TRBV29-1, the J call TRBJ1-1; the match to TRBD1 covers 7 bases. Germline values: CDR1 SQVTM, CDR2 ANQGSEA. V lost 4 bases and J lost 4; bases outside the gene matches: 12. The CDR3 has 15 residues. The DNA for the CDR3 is TGCAGCGTTGGATCTCGGACAGGCGTCGCCACTGAAGCTTTCTTT. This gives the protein CSVGSRTGVATEAFF.

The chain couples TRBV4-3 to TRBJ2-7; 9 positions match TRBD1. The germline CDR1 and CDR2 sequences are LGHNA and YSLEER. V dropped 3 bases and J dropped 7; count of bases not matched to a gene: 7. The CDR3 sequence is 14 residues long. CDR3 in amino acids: CASSHNRGLWEQYF. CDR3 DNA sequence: TGCGCCAGCAGCCATAACAGGGGGCTGTGGGAGCAGTACTTC.

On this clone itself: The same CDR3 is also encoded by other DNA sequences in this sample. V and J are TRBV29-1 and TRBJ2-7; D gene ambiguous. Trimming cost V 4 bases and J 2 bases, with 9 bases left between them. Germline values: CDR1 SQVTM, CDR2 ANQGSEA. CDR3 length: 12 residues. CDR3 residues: CSVGTGPYEQYF. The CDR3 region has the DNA TGCAGCGTTGGGACGGGCCCCTACGAGCAGTACTTC.

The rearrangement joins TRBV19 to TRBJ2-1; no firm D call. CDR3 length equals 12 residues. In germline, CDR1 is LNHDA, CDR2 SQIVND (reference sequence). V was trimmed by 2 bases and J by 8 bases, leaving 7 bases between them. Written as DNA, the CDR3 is TGTGCCAGTAGTATATTGAGCGATGAGCAGTTCTTC. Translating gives CASSILSDEQFF.

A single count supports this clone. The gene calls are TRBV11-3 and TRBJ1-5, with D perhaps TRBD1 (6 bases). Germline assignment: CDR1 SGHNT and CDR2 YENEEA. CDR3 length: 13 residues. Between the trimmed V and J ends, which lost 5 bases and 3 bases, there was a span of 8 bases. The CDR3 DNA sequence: TGTGCCAGCAGCCGGGACACCAATCAGCCCCAGCATTTT. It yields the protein CASSRDTNQPQHF.

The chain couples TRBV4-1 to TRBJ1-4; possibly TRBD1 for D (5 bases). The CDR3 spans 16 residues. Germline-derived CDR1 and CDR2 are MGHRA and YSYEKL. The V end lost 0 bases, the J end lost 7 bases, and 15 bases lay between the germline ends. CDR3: CASSQEGSFQGEKLFF. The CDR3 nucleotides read TGCGCCAGCAGCCAAGAAGGTTCCTTCCAGGGTGAAAAACTGTTTTTT.

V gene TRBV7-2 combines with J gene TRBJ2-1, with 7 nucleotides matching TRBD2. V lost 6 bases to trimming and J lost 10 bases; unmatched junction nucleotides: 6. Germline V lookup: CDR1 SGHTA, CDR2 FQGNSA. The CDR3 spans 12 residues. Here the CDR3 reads CASRPGTNEQFF. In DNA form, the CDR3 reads TGTGCCAGCAGGCCCGGGACTAACGAGCAGTTCTTC. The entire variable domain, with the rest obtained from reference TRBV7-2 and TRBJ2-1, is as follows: GAGVSQSPSNKVTEKGKDVELRCDPISGHTALYWYRQSLGQGLEFLIYFQGNSAPDKSGLPSDRFSAERTGGSVSTLTIQRTQQEDSAVYLCASRPGTNEQFFGPGTRLTVL.

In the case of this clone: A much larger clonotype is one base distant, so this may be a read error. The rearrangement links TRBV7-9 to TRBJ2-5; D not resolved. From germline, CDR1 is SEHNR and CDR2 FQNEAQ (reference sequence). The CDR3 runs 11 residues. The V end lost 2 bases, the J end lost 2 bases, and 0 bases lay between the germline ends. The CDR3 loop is CASSLQETQYF. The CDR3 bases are TGTGCCAGCAGCTTACAAGAGACCCAGTACTTC.

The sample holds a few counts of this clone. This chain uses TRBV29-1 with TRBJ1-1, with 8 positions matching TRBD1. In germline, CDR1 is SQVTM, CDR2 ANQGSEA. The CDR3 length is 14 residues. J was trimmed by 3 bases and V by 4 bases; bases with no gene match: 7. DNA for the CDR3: TGCAGCGTTGGTCGACAGGGGAGGTACACTGAAGCTTTCTTT. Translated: CSVGRQGRYTEAFF.

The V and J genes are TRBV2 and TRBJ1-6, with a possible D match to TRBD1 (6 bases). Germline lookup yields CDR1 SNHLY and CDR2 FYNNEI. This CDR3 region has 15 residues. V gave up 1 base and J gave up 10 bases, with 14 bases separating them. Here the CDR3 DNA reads TGTGCCAGCAGTGAAGGGAGGGGTAGGGGGTCACCCCTCCACTTT. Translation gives CASSEGRGRGSPLHF.

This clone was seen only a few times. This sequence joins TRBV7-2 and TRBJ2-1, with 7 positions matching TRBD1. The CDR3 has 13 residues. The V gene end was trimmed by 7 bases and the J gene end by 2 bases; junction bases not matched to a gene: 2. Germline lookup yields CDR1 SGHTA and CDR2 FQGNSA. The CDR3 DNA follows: TGTGCCAGCAACAGGGGTACCTACAATGAGCAGTTCTTC. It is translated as CASNRGTYNEQFF. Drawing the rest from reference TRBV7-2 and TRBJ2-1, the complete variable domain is GAGVSQSPSNKVTEKGKDVELRCDPISGHTALYWYRQSLGQGLEFLIYFQGNSAPDKSGLPSDRFSAERTGGSVSTLTIQRTQQEDSAVYLCASNRGTYNEQFFGPGTRLTVL.

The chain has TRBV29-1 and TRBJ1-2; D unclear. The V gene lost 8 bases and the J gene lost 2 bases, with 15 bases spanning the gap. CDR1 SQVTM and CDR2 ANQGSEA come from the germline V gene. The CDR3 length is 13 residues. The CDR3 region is CSSGGGQNYGYTF. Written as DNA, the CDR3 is TGCAGCTCTGGAGGAGGGCAAAACTATGGCTACACCTTC.

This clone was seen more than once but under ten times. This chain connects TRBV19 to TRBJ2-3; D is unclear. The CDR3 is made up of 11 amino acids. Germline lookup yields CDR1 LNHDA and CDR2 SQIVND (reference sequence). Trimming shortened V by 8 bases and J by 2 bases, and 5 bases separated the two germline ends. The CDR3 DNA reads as TGTGCCAGTGGATACACAGATACGCAGTATTTT. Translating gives CASGYTDTQYF.

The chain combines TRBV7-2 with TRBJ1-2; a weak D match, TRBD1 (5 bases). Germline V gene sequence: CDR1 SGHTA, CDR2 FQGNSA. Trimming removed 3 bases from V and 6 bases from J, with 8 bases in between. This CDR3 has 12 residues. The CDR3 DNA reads TGTGCCAGCAGCTTGGTAGGGGATGGCTACACCTTC. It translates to CASSLVGDGYTF.

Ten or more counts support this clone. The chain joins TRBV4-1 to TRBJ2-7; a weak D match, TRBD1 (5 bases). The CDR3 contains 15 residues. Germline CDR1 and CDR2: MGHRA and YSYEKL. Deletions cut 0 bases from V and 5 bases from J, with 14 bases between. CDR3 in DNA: TGCGCCAGCAGCCAAGAGGTGGGGCCTAGGAACGAGCAGTACTTC. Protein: CASSQEVGPRNEQYF.